The present TCR beta chain was sequenced within a study of cytomegalovirus exposure and HLA in healthy donors. The method was immunoSEQ multiplex PCR; TCRdb's version includes in-frame clones alone and lacks a portion of them. The sample lists about 400,000 clones; approximately 90% were seen once. For this clone: Its matching antigen is unknown.

Study results and limitations: Most TCR sequences were rare, but some public TCRs occurred in many donors. It was found in a later analysis that first-cohort TCR clusters tended to co-occur in the 100 to 150 validation repertoires. Associated with cytomegalovirus, according to the listing, were some 150 TCR beta chains.

Germline CDR1 and CDR2: MNHNS and SASEGT. The J segment lost 2 bases and the V segment lost 7 bases, leaving 4 bases of the junction unmatched. CDR3 length equals 15 residues. The sample comprised PBMCs. The V call is TRBV6-1, the J call TRBJ2-3; 12 bases are a match to TRBD2. This TCR was recovered from a woman between 18 and 29 years old in good health and CMV-seronegative. For the CDR3, the DNA is TGTGCCAGCATTGGACTAGCGGGGACCACAGATACGCAGTATTTT. Encoded protein: CASIGLAGTTDTQYF.